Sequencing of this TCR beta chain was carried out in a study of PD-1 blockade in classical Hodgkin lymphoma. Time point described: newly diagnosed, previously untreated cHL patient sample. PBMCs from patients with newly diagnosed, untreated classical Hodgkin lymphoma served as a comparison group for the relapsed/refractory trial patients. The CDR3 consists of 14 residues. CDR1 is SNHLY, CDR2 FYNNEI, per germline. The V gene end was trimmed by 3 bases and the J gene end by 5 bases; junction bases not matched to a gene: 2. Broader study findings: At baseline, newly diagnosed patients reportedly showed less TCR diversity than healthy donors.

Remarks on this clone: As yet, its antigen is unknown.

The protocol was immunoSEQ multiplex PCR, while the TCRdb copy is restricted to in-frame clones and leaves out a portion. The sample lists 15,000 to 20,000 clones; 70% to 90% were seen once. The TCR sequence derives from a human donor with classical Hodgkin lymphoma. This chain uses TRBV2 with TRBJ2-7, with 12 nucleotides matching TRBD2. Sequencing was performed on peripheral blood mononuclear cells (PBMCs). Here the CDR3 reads CASSETSGRNEQYF. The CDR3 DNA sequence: TGTGCCAGCAGTGAGACTAGCGGGAGAAACGAGCAGTACTTC.